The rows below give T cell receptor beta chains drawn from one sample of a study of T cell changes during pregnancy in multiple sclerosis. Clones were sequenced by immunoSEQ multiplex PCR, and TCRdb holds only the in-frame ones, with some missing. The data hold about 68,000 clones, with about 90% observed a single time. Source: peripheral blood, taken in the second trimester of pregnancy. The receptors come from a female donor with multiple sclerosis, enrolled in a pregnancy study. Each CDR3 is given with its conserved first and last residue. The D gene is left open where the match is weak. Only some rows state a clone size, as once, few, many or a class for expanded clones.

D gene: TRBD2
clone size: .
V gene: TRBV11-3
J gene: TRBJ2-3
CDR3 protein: CASSSLAGGGTDTQYF
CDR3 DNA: TGTGCCAGCAGCTCCCTAGCGGGGGGAGGAACAGATACGCAGTATTTT

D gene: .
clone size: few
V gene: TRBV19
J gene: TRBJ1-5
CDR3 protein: CASSEAGGRNQPQHF
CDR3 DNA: TGTGCCAGTAGTGAAGCGGGGGGCCGCAATCAGCCCCAGCATTTT

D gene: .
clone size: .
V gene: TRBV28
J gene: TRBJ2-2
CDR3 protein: CASSLLQANTGELFF
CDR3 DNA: TGTGCCAGCAGTTTATTACAGGCTAACACCGGGGAGCTGTTTTTT

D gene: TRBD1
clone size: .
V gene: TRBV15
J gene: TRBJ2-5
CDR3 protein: CATSRETGGRETQYF
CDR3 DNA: TGTGCCACCAGCAGAGAAACAGGGGGGCGAGAGACCCAGTACTTC

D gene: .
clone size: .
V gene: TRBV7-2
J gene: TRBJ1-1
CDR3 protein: CASSFQRRNTEAFF
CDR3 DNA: TGTGCCAGCAGCTTTCAGCGTCGAAACACTGAAGCTTTCTTT

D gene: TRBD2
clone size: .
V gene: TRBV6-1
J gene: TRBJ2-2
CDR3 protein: CASSVTSGGANTGELFF
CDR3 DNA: TGTGCCAGCAGTGTAACTAGCGGGGGCGCGAACACCGGGGAGCTGTTTTTT

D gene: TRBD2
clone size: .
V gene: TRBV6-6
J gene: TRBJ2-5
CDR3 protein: CASSRRTSRGETQYF
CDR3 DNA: TGTGCCAGCAGCAGAAGGACTAGCAGAGGAGAGACCCAGTACTTC

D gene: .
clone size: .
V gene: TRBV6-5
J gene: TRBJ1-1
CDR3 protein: CASSQSGLLNTEAFF
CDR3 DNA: TGTGCCAGCAGCCAGTCCGGACTCCTGAACACTGAAGCTTTCTTT

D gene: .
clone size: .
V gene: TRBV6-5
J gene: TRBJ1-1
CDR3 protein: CASSLGVGTEAFF
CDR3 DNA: TGTGCCAGCAGCCTAGGGGTGGGCACTGAAGCTTTCTTT

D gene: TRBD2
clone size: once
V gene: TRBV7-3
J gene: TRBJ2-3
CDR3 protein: CASSSHQRGVGTDTQYF
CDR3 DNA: TGTGCCAGCAGCTCCCACCAGCGGGGGGTAGGCACAGATACGCAGTATTTT

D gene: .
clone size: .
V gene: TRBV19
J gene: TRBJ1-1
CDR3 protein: CASSIGGTITEAFF
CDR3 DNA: TGTGCCAGTAGTATAGGGGGGACAATTACTGAAGCTTTCTTT

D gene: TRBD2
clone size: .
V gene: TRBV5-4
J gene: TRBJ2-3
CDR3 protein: CASSWGLAGTDTQYF
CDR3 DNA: TGTGCCAGCAGCTGGGGACTAGCGGGCACAGATACGCAGTATTTT

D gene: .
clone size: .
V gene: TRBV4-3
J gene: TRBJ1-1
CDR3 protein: CASSQPAGTGTEAFF
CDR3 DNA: TGCGCCAGCAGCCAACCCGCAGGGACTGGAACTGAAGCTTTCTTT

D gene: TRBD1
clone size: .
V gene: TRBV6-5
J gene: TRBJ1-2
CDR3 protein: CASSTTLQGANGYTF
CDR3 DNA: TGTGCCAGCAGCACCACTTTACAGGGGGCGAATGGCTACACCTTC

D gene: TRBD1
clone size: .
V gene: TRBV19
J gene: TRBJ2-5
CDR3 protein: CASRGTAQETQYF
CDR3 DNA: TGTGCCAGTAGAGGGACAGCCCAAGAGACCCAGTACTTC

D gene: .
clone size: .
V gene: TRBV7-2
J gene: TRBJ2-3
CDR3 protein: CASSLEVTVPEDTQYF
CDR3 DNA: TGTGCCAGCAGCTTAGAGGTCACAGTCCCCGAGGATACGCAGTATTTT

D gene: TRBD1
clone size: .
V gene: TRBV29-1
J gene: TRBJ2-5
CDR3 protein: CSVDLTGTGSAAWYF
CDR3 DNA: TGCAGCGTCGATTTGACCGGGACAGGGTCGGCCGCGTGGTACTTC

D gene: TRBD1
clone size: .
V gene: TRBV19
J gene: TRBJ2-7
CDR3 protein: CASSIAGQGSYEQYF
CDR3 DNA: TGTGCCAGTAGTATTGCAGGACAGGGGAGCTACGAGCAGTACTTC

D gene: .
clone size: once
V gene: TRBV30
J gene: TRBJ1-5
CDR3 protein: CAWSKTDNQPQHF
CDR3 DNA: TGTGCCTGGAGTAAGACAGACAATCAGCCCCAGCATTTT

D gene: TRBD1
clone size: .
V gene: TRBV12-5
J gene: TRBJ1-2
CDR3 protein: CASGPGTGRGYTF
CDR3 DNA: TGTGCTAGTGGTCCCGGGACAGGGAGAGGCTACACCTTC

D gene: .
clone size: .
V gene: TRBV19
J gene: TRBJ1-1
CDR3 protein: CASSIQGSHAFF
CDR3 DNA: TGTGCCAGTAGTATTCAGGGGTCGCACGCTTTCTTT